This T cell receptor (beta chain) appears in the sequencing data of a study of shared clonotypes between healthy human individuals. Findings of the study overall: Shared clonotypes across all four donors exceeded non-shared ones in generation probability. Blood was the sole source, and tissue repertoires probably differ.

V lost 3 bases, J lost 7 bases, and 10 bases lay in between. The CDR3 totals 12 residues. Germline V gives CDR1 LNHDA, CDR2 SQIVND (reference sequence). CD45RO negativity and positive selection for CCR7 defined naive CD8 cells, a population that excluded terminally differentiated effector memory CD45RA+ cells. The table came from immunoSEQ multiplex PCR; TCRdb's copy has only in-frame clones and leaves some out. Of roughly 1,800,000 clones listed, around 96% are singletons. On this clone: Its antigen is as yet unknown.

This clonotype was sampled from a man aged 18 to 30 in good health. The source material was naive CD8+ T cells sorted from blood. V and J are TRBV19 and TRBJ2-7, with a tentative D call TRBD2 (6 bases). This chain's CDR3 is CASSIVGREQYF. The DNA of the CDR3 is TGTGCCAGTAGTATTGTGGGGAGGGAGCAGTACTTC.